The next 10 T cell receptor beta chains were all read from a single sample in a study of tumor-infiltrating lymphocytes in primary liver carcinoma. Priming with a constant-region primer yielded TCR beta cDNA from 450 to 550 ng total RNA. Investigators got TCR beta libraries out of three nested multiplex PCR rounds, done with slightly modified ARM-PCR. In the first two PCR rounds, TRBV1-TRBV30 forward primers were paired with a C-beta reverse primer, and each round lasted around 10 cycles. MiXCR, applied by TCRdb to the multiplex PCR reads, yields one record per CDR3 protein. The table records roughly 91,000 distinct CDR3 sequences, over 55% of them present only once. The roughly 19-32 mg bulk tissue piece was not sorted before simultaneous RNA and DNA extraction. The sample consisted of liver tumor tissue from sampling region 5. Documented subset: tumor region T5, tumor centre. All receptors derive from a woman aged 55-69 years with primary liver carcinoma and hepatitis B virus infection.

On this clonotype: The conserved phenylalanine or tryptophan normally closing the CDR3 is absent here, so this likely arose from a read error. V is TRBV6-5 and J is TRBJ2-7, with 9 bases that match TRBD1. The V gene end was trimmed by 2 bases and the J gene end by 6 bases; junction bases not matched to a gene: 8. The CDR3 spans 15 residues. The germline gives CDR1 MNHEY, CDR2 SVGAGI. The CDR3 loop is CASSYPGTGTGEQYL. The CDR3 DNA reads as TGTGCCAGCAGTTACCCAGGGACAGGGACGGGCGAGCAGTACCTC.

With respect to this clonotype: A read error may produce the germline difference seen at one junction end. This chain links TRBV11-2 with TRBJ2-2; D is unresolved. CDR3 length: 14 residues. Germline V gene data show CDR1 as SGHAT and CDR2 as FQNNGV. This chain's CDR3 is CPSSPYRRVGELFF. In nucleotides, the CDR3 is TGTCCCAGCAGCCCTTATAGACGAGTCGGGGAGCTGTTTTTT.

About this clonotype: This may be a read error, as it is one base from a much larger clone. The chain couples TRBV6-1 to TRBJ2-5; 8 bases are shared with TRBD1. The CDR3 has 14 residues. Germline CDR1 and CDR2: MNHNS and SASEGT. This CDR3 is CAGSERGQAGTQYF. CDR3 nucleotides: TGTGCCGGCAGTGAAAGGGGACAGGCGGGGACCCAGTACTTC.

This chain connects TRBV28 to TRBJ2-1; 9 bases align to TRBD2. V lost 4 bases to trimming and J lost 8 bases; unmatched junction nucleotides: 12. CDR3 size: 16 residues. CDR1 MDHEN and CDR2 SYDVKM come from the germline V gene. Here the CDR3 reads CASSSPLVAGADEQFF. CDR3 DNA: TGTGCCAGCAGTTCCCCCTTGGTAGCGGGAGCGGATGAGCAGTTCTTC.

Comments on this clonotype: A read error may explain this, as a much larger clone is one base away. The chain recombines TRBV7-8 with TRBJ1-6, with 10 bases fitting TRBD1. V lost 10 bases, J lost 7 bases, and 19 bases stayed unmatched. Germline V gene lookup returns CDR1 SGHVS and CDR2 FQNEAQ. The CDR3 extends over 18 amino acids. This CDR3 is CANSSGTGEAFRNSPLHF. The CDR3 nucleotides read TGTGCCAACAGTTCCGGGACAGGGGAGGCCTTTAGGAATTCACCCCTCCACTTT.

On this clonotype itself: Likely a read error: the CDR3 ends without its conserved phenylalanine or tryptophan. The chain couples TRBV4-2 to TRBJ2-5; 9 bases are a match to TRBD1. The CDR3 loop spans 14 amino acids. V lost 6 bases and J lost 3; bases outside the gene matches: 5. The germline gives CDR1 LGHNA, CDR2 YNFKEQ. CDR3 residues: CASSQRQGEETQYL. The DNA for the CDR3 is TGTGCCAGCAGTCAACGACAGGGGGAAGAGACCCAGTACCTC.

With regard to this clonotype: This sequence may be a read error, since a much larger clone differs from it by one base. J is TRBJ2-7 and V is TRBV30; 7 positions match TRBD2. CDR3 length: 11 amino acids. Germline CDR1 and CDR2: GTSNPN and SVGIG (reference sequence). V lost 2 bases to trimming and J lost 12 bases; unmatched junction nucleotides: 7. The CDR3 DNA follows: TGTGCCTGGAGTTGGGAGGGGACGGCGTACTTC. Encoded protein: CAWSWEGTAYF.

A single count supports this clonotype. The junction and the germline gene differ at one end; a read error may be behind it. The chain couples TRBV11-2 to TRBJ2-3; 8 bases agree with TRBD2. Germline V gives CDR1 SGHAT, CDR2 FQNNGV. The CDR3 runs 18 residues. The CDR3 coding sequence is TGTGCCGGCAGTTCCCCCCTTACCGGGACTAGTCATCCATATACGCAGTATTTT. It yields the protein CAGSSPLTGTSHPYTQYF.

This clonotype was detected only a few times. A much larger clone is a single base away; this may be a read error. The chain links TRBV2 to TRBJ2-1; 11 nucleotides align to TRBD2. CDR3 size: 15 residues. V lost 7 bases and J lost 6; bases outside the gene matches: 8. The germline CDR1 and CDR2 sequences are SNHLY and FYNNEI. CDR3 DNA sequence: TGTGCCAGCACCACCGGACTAGCGGGCTGCAATGAGCAGTTCTTC. Its translation: CASTTGLAGCNEQFF.

The CDR3 region is CSVMVHSGGELFF. CDR3 DNA sequence: TGCAGCGTCATGGTGCACTCAGGCGGGGAGCTGTTTTTT. V is TRBV29-1 and J is TRBJ2-2; D is undetermined. The CDR3 totals 13 residues. CDR1 is SQVTM and CDR2 is ANQGSEA in the germline V gene. V was cut by 6 bases and J by 7 bases, with 15 bases left in between.